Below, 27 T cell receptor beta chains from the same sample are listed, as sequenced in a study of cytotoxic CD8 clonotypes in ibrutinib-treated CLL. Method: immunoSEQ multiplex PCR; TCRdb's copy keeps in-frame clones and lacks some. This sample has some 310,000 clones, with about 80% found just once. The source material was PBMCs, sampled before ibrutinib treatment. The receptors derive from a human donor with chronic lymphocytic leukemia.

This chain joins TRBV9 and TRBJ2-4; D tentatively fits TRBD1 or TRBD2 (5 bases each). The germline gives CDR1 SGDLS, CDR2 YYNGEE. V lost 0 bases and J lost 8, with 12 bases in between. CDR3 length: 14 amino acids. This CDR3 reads CASSVAGGEDIQYF. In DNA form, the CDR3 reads TGTGCCAGCAGCGTAGCTGGGGGTGAGGACATTCAGTACTTC.

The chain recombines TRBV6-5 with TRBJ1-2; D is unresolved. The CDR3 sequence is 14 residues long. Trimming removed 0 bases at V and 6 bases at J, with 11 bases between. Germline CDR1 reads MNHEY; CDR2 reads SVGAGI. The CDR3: CASSYSGGLNGYTF. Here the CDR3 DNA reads TGTGCCAGCAGTTACTCAGGAGGGTTGAATGGCTACACCTTC.

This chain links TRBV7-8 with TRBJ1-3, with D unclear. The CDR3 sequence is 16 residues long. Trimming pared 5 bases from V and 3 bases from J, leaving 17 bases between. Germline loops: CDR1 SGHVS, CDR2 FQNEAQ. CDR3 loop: CASSLERASFGNTIYF. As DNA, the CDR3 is TGTGCCAGCAGCCTGGAGAGAGCCTCTTTTGGAAACACCATATATTTT. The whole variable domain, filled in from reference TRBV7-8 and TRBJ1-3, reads GAGVSQSPRYKVAKRGQDVALRCDPISGHVSLFWYQQALGQGPEFLTYFQNEAQLDKSGLPSDRFFAERPEGSVSTLKIQRTQQEDSAVYLCASSLERASFGNTIYFGEGSWLTVV.

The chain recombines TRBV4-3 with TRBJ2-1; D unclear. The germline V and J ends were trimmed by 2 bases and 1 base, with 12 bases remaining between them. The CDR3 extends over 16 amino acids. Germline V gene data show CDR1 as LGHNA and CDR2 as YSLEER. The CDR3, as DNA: TGCGCCAGCAGCCAAAGGGCTAGTTCTTCCTACAATGAGCAGTTCTTC. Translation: CASSQRASSSYNEQFF.

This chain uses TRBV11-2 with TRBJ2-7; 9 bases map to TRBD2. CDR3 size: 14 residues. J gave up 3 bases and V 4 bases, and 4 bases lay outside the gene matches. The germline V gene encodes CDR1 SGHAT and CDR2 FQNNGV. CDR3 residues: CASSSGTSIYEQYF. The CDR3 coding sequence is TGTGCCAGCAGCTCCGGGACTAGCATCTACGAGCAGTACTTC.

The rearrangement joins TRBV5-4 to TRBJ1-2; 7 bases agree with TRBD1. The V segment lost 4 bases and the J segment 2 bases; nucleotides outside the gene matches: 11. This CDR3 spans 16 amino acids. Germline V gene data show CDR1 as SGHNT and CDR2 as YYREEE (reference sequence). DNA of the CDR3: TGTGCCAGCAGCCTACCAGACGGCAGGGGGAACTATGGCTACACCTTC. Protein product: CASSLPDGRGNYGYTF.

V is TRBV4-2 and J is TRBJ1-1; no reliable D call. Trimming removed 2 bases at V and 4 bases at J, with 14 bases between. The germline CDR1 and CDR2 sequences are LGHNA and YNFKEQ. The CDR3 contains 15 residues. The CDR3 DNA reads TGTGCCAGCAGCCAATTCCCCTCGCGGAGCACTGAAGCTTTCTTT. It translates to CASSQFPSRSTEAFF.

CDR3 DNA sequence: TGTGCCAGCAGCGCCGGGACAGGGTACTACGAGCAGTACTTC. It yields the protein CASSAGTGYYEQYF. The gene calls are TRBV7-6 and TRBJ2-7; TRBD1 agrees at 9 bases. Trimming at V came to 5 bases and at J to 3 bases, leaving 5 bases not matched to a gene. The CDR3 loop spans 14 amino acids. From germline, CDR1 is SGHVS and CDR2 FNYEAQ.

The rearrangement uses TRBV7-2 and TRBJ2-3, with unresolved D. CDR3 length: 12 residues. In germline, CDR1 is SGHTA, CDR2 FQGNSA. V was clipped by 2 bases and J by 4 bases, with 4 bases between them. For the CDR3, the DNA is TGTGCCAGCAGCTTATCGTCAGATACGCAGTATTTT. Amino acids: CASSLSSDTQYF. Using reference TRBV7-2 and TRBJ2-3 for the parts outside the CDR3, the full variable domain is GAGVSQSPSNKVTEKGKDVELRCDPISGHTALYWYRQSLGQGLEFLIYFQGNSAPDKSGLPSDRFSAERTGGSVSTLTIQRTQQEDSAVYLCASSLSSDTQYFGPGTRLTVL.

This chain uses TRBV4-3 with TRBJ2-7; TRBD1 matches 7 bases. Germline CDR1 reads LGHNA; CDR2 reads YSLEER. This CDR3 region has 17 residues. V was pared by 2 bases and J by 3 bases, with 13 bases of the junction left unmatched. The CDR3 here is CASSQLPGGQDVYEQYF. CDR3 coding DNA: TGCGCCAGCAGCCAACTCCCTGGAGGACAGGATGTCTACGAGCAGTACTTC.

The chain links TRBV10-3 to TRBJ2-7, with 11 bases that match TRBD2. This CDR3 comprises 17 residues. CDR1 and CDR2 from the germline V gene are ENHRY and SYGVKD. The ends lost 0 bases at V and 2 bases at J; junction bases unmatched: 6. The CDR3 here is CAISESRGLAVTYEQYF. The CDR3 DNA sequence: TGTGCCATCAGTGAGTCTCGGGGACTAGCGGTGACCTACGAGCAGTACTTC.

CDR3 sequence (DNA): TGTGCCAGCAGCTCGGACTACCAAGATCCTGAGACCCAGTACTTC. It codes for CASSSDYQDPETQYF. The genes are TRBV5-6 and TRBJ2-5; D may be TRBD2 (6 bases). Germline V lookup: CDR1 SGHDT, CDR2 YYEEEE. Trimming stripped 3 bases from V and 5 bases from J, with 17 bases between. This CDR3 is built from 15 residues.

The CDR3 DNA sequence: TGTGCCAGCAGTAGACAGGGGGCGAATGAAAAACTGTTTTTT. Residues: CASSRQGANEKLFF. The V call is TRBV2, the J call TRBJ1-4; 10 bases line up with TRBD1. V dropped 5 bases and J dropped 5; count of bases not matched to a gene: 2. This CDR3 contains 14 residues. In germline, CDR1 is SNHLY, CDR2 FYNNEI.

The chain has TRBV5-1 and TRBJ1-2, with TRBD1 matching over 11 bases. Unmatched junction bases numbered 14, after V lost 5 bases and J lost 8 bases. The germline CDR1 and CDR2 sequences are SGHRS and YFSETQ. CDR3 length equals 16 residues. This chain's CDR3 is CASSYVRTGGADGYTF. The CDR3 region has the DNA TGCGCCAGCAGTTACGTGAGGACAGGGGGCGCAGACGGCTACACCTTC.

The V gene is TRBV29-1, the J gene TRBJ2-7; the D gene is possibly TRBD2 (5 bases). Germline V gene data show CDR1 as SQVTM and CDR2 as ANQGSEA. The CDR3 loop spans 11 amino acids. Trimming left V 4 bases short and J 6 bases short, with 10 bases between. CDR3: CSVGRAGEQYF. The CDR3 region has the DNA TGCAGCGTTGGGCGGGCCGGCGAGCAGTACTTC.

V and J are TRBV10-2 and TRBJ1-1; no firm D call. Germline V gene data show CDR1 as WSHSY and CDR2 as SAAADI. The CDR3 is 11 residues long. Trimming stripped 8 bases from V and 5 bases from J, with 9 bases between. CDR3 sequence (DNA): TGCGCCAGCTGGAGGGATACTGAAGCTTTCTTT. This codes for CASWRDTEAFF.

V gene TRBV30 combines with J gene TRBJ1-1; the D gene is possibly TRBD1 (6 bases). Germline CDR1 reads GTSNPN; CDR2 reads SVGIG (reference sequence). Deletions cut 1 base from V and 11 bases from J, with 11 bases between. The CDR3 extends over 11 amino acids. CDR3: CAWSGGPWAFF. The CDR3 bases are TGTGCCTGGAGTGGGGGGCCTTGGGCTTTCTTT.

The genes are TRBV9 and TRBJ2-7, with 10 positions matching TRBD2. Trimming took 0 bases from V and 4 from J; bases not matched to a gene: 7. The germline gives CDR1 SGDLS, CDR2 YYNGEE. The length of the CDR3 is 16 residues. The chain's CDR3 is CASSVGEASGRYEQYF. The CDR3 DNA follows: TGTGCCAGCAGCGTAGGAGAGGCTAGCGGGAGATACGAGCAGTACTTC. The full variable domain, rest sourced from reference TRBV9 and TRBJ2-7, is DSGVTQTPKHLITATGQRVTLRCSPRSGDLSVYWYQQSLDQGLQFLIQYYNGEERAKGNILERFSAQQFPDLHSELNLSSLELGDSALYFCASSVGEASGRYEQYFGPGTRLTVT.

DNA for the CDR3: TGCGCCAGCAGCTTGTACGGAGATGGCACTGAAGCTTTCTTT. Residues: CASSLYGDGTEAFF. The rearrangement joins TRBV5-1 to TRBJ1-1; D unresolved. CDR1 and CDR2 from the germline V gene are SGHRS and YFSETQ. The CDR3 runs to 14 residues. The V end was cut by 1 base, the J end by 4 bases, with 11 bases between.

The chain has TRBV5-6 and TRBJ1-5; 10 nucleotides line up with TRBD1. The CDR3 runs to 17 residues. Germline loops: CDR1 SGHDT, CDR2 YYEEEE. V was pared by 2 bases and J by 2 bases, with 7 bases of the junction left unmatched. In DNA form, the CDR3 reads TGTGCCAGCAGCTTCCGACAGGGGGCGCTGGGCAATCAGCCCCAGCATTTT. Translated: CASSFRQGALGNQPQHF.

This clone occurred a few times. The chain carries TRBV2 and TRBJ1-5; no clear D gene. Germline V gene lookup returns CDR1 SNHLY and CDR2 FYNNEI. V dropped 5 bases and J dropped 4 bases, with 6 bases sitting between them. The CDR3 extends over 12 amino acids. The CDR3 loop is CASSPTNQPQHF. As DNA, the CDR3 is TGTGCCAGCAGTCCGACGAATCAGCCCCAGCATTTT.

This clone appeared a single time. The DNA for the CDR3 is TGTGCCACCAGCGCTGGGGACACTGAAGCTTTCTTT. Translating gives CATSAGDTEAFF. This chain uses TRBV15 with TRBJ1-1, with unresolved D. The CDR3 consists of 12 residues. Per germline, CDR1 LNHNV and CDR2 YYDKDF (reference sequence). V was cut by 5 bases and J by 3 bases, with 7 bases left in between.

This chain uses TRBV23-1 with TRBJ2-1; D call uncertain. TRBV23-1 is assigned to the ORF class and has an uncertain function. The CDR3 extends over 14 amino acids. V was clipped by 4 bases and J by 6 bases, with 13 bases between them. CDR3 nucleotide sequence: TGCGCCAGCAGTCCCCTGGATACCCCCAATGAGCAGTTCTTC. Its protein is CASSPLDTPNEQFF.

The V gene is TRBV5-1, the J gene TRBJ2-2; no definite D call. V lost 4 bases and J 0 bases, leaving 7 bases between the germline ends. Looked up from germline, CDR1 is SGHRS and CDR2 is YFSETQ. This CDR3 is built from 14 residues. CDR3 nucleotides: TGCGCCAGCAGCCATGACCCGAACACCGGGGAGCTGTTTTTT. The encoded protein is CASSHDPNTGELFF.

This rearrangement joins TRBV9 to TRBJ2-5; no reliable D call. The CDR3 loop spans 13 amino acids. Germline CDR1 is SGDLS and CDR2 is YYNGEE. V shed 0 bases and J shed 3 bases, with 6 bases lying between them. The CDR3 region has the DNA TGTGCCAGCAGCGTAGGGACGGAAGAGACCCAGTACTTC. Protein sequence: CASSVGTEETQYF.

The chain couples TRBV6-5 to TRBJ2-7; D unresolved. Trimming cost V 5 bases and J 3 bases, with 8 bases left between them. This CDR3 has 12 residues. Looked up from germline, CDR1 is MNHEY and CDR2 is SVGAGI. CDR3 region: CASSRDNYEQYF. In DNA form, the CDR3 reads TGTGCCAGCAGTCGTGACAACTACGAGCAGTACTTC.

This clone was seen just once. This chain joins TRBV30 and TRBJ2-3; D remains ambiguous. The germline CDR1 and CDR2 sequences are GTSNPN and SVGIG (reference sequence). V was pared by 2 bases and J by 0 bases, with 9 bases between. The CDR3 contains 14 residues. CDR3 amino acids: CAWSLVGSTDTQYF. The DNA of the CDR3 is TGTGCCTGGAGTTTGGTCGGGAGCACAGATACGCAGTATTTT.